This T cell receptor (beta chain) was identified in a study of blood T cell repertoires in COVID-19. Overall study context: Samples of COVID-19 (acute and convalescent) were obtained from the United States, Italy and Spain. The analysed material was cDNA or gDNA that came from T cells, B-cell-depleted T cells, or PBMCs.

The V end lost 6 bases, the J end lost 0 bases, and 18 bases lay between the germline ends. The CDR3 has 17 residues. Germline V gene data show CDR1 as LNHDA and CDR2 as SQIVND (reference sequence). Under the authors' procedure: Nucleated cell number was recorded as an estimate derived from reference gene primer amplification. Data came from immunoSEQ multiplex PCR; TCRdb stores just in-frame clones and leaves some out. That table furnishes V, J and clone size, whereas the DNA furnished D and trimming. The table records some 320,000 clones, 85% of them present only once. The sample was peripheral blood. The rearrangement uses TRBV19 and TRBJ1-3; D is perhaps TRBD1 (5 bases). The clonotype comes from a human donor in a cohort sampled during active COVID-19. CDR3 protein: CASRRTGLLSSGNTIYF. As DNA, the CDR3 is TGTGCCAGTAGAAGGACGGGACTTCTGAGCTCTGGAAACACCATATATTTT.